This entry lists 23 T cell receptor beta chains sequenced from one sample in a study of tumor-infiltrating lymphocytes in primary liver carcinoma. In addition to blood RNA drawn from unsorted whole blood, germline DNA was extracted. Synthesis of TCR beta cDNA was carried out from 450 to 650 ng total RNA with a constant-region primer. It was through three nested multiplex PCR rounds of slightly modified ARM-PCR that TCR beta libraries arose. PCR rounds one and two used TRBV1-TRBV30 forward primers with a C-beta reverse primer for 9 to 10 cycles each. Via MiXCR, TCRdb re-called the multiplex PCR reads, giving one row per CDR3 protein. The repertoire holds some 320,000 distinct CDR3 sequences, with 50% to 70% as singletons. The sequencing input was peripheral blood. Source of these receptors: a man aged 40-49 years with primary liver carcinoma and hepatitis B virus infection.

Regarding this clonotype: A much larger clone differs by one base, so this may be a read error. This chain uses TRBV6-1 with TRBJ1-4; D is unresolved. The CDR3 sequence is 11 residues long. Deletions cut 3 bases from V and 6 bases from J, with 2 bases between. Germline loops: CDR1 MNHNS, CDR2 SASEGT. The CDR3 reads CASSDYEKLFF. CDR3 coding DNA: TGTGCCAGCAGTGACTATGAAAAACTGTTTTTT.

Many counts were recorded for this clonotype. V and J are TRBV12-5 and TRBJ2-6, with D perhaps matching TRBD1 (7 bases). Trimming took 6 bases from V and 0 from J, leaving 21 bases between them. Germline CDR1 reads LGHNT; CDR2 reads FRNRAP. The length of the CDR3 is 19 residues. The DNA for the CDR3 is TGTGCTAGTGGATGGGAAGGAGGCAGGGGGGTCTCTGGGGCCAACGTCCTGACTTTC. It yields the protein CASGWEGGRGVSGANVLTF.

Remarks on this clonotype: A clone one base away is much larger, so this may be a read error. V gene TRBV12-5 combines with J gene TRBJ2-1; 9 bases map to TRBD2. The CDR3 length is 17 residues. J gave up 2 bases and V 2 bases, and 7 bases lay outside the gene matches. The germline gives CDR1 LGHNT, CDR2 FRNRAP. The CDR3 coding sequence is TGTGCTAGTGGTTTGCGACAGACTAGCGGAACCTACAATGAGCAGTTCTTC. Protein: CASGLRQTSGTYNEQFF.

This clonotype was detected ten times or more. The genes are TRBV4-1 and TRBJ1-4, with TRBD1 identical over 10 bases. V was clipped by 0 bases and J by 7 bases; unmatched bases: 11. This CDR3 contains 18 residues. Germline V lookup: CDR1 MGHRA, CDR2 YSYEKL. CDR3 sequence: CASSQEGGDRGAFEKLFF. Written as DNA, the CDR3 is TGCGCCAGCAGCCAAGAAGGAGGGGACAGGGGAGCATTTGAAAAACTGTTTTTT.

The CDR3: CAIGHGKTDTQYF. The CDR3 nucleotides read TGTGCCATCGGACATGGGAAGACAGATACGCAGTATTTT. The chain couples TRBV10-3 to TRBJ2-3, with TRBD1 as a possible D gene (5 bases). This CDR3 has 13 residues. Per germline, CDR1 ENHRY and CDR2 SYGVKD. The V end was cut by 8 bases, the J end by 3 bases, with 12 bases between.

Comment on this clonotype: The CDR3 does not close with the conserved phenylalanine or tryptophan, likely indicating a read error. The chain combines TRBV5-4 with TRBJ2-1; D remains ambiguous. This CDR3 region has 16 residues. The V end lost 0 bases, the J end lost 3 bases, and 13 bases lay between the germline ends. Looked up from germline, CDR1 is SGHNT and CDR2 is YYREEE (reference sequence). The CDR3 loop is CASSLANSRNYNEQFS. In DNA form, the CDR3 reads TGTGCCAGCAGCTTGGCCAATAGTAGAAACTACAATGAGCAGTTCTCC.

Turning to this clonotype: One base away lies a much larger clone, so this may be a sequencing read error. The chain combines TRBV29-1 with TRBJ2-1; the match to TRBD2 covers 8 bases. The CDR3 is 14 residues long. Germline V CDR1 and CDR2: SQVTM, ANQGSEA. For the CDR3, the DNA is TGCAGCGTTGCCTATAGCGGGGTGAAGAATGAGCAGCTCTTC. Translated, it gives CSVAYSGVKNEQLF.

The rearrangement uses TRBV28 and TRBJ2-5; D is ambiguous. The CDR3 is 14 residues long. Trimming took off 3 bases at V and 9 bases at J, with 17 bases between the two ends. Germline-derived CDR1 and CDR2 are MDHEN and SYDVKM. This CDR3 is CASSFIELGQAQYF. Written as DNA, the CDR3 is TGTGCCAGCAGTTTTATAGAGTTGGGTCAGGCCCAGTACTTC.

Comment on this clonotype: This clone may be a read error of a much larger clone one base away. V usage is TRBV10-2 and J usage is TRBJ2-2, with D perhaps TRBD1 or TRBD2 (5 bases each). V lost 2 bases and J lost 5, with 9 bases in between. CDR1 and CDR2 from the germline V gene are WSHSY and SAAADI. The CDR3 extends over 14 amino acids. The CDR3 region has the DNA TGCGCCAGCAGTGAGGAGGGGCTGACCGGGGAGCTGTTTTTT. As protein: CASSEEGLTGELFF.

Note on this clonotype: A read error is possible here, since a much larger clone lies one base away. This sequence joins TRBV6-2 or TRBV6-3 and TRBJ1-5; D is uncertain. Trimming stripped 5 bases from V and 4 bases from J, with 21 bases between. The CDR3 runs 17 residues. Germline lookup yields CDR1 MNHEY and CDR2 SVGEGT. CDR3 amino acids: CASSSRHGIVTNQPQHF. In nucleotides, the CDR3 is TGTGCCAGCAGTAGTCGGCACGGGATAGTGACGAATCAGCCCCAGCATTTT.

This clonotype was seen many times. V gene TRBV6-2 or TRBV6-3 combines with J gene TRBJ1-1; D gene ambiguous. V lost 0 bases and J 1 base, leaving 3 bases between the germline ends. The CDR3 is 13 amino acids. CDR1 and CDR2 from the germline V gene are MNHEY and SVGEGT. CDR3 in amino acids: CASSYSSNTEAFF. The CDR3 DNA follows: TGTGCCAGCAGTTACTCGTCGAACACTGAAGCTTTCTTT.

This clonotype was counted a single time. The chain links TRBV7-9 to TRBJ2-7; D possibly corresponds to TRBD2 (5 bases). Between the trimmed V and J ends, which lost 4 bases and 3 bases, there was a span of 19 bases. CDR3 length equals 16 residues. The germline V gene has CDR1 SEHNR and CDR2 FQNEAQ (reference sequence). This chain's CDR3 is CASSSPRSGKVYEQYF. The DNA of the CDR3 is TGTGCCAGCAGCTCCCCTAGGAGCGGTAAAGTCTACGAGCAGTACTTC. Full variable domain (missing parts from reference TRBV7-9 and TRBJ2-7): DTGVSQNPRHKITKRGQNVTFRCDPISEHNRLYWYRQTLGQGPEFLTYFQNEAQLEKSRLLSDRFSAERPKGSFSTLEIQRTEQGDSAMYLCASSSPRSGKVYEQYFGPGTRLTVT.

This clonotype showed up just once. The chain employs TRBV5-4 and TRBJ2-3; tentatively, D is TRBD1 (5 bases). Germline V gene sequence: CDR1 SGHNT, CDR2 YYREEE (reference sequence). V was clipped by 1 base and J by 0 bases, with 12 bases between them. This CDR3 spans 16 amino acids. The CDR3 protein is CASSLQGPPSTDTQYF. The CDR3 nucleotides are TGTGCCAGCAGCTTGCAGGGTCCGCCTAGCACAGATACGCAGTATTTT.

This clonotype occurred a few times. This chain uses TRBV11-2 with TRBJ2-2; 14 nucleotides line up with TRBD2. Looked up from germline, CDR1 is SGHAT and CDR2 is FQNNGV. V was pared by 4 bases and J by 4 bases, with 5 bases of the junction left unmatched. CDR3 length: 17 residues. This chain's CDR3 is CASSYPGLAGGTGELFF. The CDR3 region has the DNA TGTGCCAGCAGCTACCCCGGACTAGCGGGAGGCACCGGGGAGCTGTTTTTT.

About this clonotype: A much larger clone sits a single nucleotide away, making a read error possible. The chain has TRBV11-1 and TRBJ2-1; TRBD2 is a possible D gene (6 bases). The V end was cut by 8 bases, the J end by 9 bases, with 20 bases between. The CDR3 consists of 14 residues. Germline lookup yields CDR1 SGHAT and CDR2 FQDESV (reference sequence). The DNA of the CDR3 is TGTGCCAGCGGCGGGAAGTGGGGGGTTGGTGAGCAGTTCTTC. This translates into CASGGKWGVGEQFF.

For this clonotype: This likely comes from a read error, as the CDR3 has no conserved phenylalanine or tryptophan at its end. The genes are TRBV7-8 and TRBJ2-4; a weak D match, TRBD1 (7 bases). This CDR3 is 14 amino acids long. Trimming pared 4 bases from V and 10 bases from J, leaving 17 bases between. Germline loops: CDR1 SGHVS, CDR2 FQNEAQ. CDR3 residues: CASSSTAGGNIQYL. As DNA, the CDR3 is TGTGCCAGCAGCTCCACCGCAGGGGGGAATATTCAGTACCTC.

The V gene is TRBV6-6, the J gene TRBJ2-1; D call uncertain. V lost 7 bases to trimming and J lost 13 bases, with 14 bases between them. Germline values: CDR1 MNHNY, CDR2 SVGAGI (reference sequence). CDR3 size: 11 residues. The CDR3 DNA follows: TGTGCCAGCACTTTTGGAGACTCTCAGTTCTTC. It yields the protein CASTFGDSQFF.

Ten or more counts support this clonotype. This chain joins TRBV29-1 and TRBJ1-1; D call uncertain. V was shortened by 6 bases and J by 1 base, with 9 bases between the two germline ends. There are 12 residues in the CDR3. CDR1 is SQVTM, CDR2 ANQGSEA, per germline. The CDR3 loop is CSVTWQNTEAFF. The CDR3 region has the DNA TGCAGCGTAACATGGCAGAACACTGAAGCTTTCTTT.

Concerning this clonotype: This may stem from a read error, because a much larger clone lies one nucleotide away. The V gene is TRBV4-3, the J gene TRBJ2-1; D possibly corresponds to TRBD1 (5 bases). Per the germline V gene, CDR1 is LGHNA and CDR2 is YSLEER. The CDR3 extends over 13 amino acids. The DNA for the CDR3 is TGCGTCAGCAGCCACCCAGGGCGGCCCGAGCAGTTCTTC. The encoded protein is CVSSHPGRPEQFF.

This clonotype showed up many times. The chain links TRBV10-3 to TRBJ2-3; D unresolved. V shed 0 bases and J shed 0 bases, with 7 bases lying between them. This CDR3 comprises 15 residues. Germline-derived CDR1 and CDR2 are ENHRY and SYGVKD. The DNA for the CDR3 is TGTGCCATCAGTGAGTCGTCGCTCAGCACAGATACGCAGTATTTT. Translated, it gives CAISESSLSTDTQYF.

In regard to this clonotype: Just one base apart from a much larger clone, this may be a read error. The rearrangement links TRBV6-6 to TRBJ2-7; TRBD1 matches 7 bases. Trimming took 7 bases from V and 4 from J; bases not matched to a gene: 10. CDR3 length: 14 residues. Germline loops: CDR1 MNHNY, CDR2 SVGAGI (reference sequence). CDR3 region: CASTNTQGNYEQYF. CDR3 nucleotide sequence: TGTGCCAGCACCAACACACAGGGGAATTACGAGCAGTACTTC.

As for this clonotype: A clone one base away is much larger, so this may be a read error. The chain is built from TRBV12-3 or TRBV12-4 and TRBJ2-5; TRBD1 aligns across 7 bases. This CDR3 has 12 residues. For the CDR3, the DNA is TGTGCCAGCAGCGCCGACAGGGAGACCCATTACTTC. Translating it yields CASSADRETHYF.

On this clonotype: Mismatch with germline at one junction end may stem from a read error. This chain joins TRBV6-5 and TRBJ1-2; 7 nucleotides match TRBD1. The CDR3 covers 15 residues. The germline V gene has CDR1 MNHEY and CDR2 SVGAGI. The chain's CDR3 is CASRRGQRALRGYAF. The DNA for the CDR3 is TGTGCCAGCAGGCGGGGACAGCGGGCCTTACGGGGCTACGCCTTC.